This T cell receptor beta chain was captured in a study of prognosis after radiotherapy for stage I lung cancer. Study-wide background: Adenocarcinoma occurred in twelve patients and squamous cell carcinoma in several.

Amplification of the TCR beta CDR3 (from genomic DNA) was done by two-round multiplex PCR. Amplification during the initial PCR round employed primers specific to each TRBV and TRBJ gene. TCRdb reprocessed the multiplex PCR reads with MiXCR, giving one entry per CDR3 protein. The repertoire holds roughly 14,000 distinct CDR3 sequences, with less than 35% as singletons. On CT and PET/CT, all patients were node-negative, and none had prior chemotherapy, radiotherapy or other malignancies. Trimming took 0 bases from V and 4 from J, leaving 4 bases between them. From germline, CDR1 is LNHNV and CDR2 YYDKDF (reference sequence). The CDR3 spans 13 residues. Broader study findings: Differing TRBV and TRBJ gene usage was reportedly seen between patients with and without metastases. The study found lower Shannon entropy after stereotactic body radiation therapy in patients who developed distant metastases.

This clonotype was seen ten or more times. Its target is unknown. This receptor was taken from a donor of 50 years or more with non-small cell lung cancer. This sequence joins TRBV15 and TRBJ1-3; D ambiguous. The starting material was PBMCs, obtained before or after stereotactic body radiation therapy (not recorded which). This chain's CDR3 is CATSRDHGNTIYF. For the CDR3, the DNA is TGTGCCACCAGCAGAGATCACGGAAACACCATATATTTT.